The 10 T cell receptor beta chains reported below all come from one sample, sequenced in a study of blood T cell repertoires in COVID-19. TCRdb's copy holds only in-frame clones and misses some; the assay was immunoSEQ multiplex PCR. The sample gives about 200,000 clones, approximately 82% of which show up once; about 9.7% is in the top ten. The material sequenced was peripheral blood. Receptor source: a man aged 50 to 60 with active or convalescent COVID-19.

The table lists this clone with a count of one. This chain uses TRBV24-1 with TRBJ1-2; unclear D gene. CDR1 is KGHDR and CDR2 is SFDVKD in the germline V gene. Trimming took 7 bases from V and 5 from J, leaving 13 bases between them. This CDR3 contains 13 residues. The CDR3 DNA is TGTGCCACCAGCGTCAACGGGGATTATGGCTACACCTTC. It codes for CATSVNGDYGYTF.

Note on this clone: The sample has other DNA sequences that encode this CDR3 too. This rearrangement joins TRBV9 to TRBJ2-6; D may be TRBD1 (5 bases). Germline CDR1 is SGDLS and CDR2 is YYNGEE. CDR3 length: 15 amino acids. Trimming cost V 1 base and J 0 bases, with 5 bases left between them. The CDR3 DNA sequence: TGTGCCAGCAGCGTAACAGGCTCTGGGGCCAACGTCCTGACTTTC. Translation: CASSVTGSGANVLTF.

The chain joins TRBV5-1 to TRBJ1-1, with D hard to call. V shed 3 bases and J shed 1 base, with 10 bases lying between them. The length of the CDR3 is 14 residues. Germline V gives CDR1 SGHRS, CDR2 YFSETQ. The CDR3 loop reads CASSSSPGNTEAFF. DNA for the CDR3: TGCGCCAGCAGCTCATCCCCAGGGAACACTGAAGCTTTCTTT.

In its sample, this clone was seen once. The CDR3 DNA follows: TGTGCCAGCAGTGGGGGCGGTTCTGGGCAGTTCTTC. Encoded protein: CASSGGGSGQFF. V usage is TRBV2 and J usage is TRBJ2-1, with D possibly being TRBD1 (5 bases). Germline-derived CDR1 and CDR2 are SNHLY and FYNNEI. V was trimmed by 4 bases and J by 12 bases, leaving 13 bases between them. The length of the CDR3 is 12 residues.

This rearrangement joins TRBV15 to TRBJ2-1; TRBD2 matches 7 bases. V trimming: 3 bases; J trimming: 10 bases; junction bases outside the gene matches: 6. Germline CDR1 reads LNHNV; CDR2 reads YYDKDF (reference sequence). This CDR3 has 13 residues. The CDR3 coding sequence is TGTGCCACCAGCAGCGGACTAGTGAGGGAGCAGTTCTTC. Its translation is CATSSGLVREQFF.

The chain is built from TRBV5-1 and TRBJ2-1; 8 bases are a match to TRBD1. The ends lost 5 bases at V and 2 bases at J; junction bases unmatched: 6. The CDR3 runs 15 residues. The germline V gene encodes CDR1 SGHRS and CDR2 YFSETQ. This CDR3 reads CASSLDRAPYNEQFF. CDR3 DNA: TGCGCCAGCAGTCTGGACAGGGCCCCCTACAATGAGCAGTTCTTC.

The CDR3 loop is CASSQGENKGLGYNEQFF. The DNA of the CDR3 is TGCGCCAGCAGCCAAGGGGAGAATAAAGGCCTGGGGTACAATGAGCAGTTCTTC. V gene TRBV4-1 combines with J gene TRBJ2-1, with D possibly matching TRBD2 (5 bases). The germline gives CDR1 MGHRA, CDR2 YSYEKL. Trimming took 1 base from V and 4 from J, leaving 20 bases between them. The CDR3 has 18 residues.

Only one count was recorded for this clone. This sequence joins TRBV3-1 (or the pseudogene TRBV3-2) and TRBJ2-7, with D possibly TRBD2 on 6 matching bases. The length of the CDR3 is 13 residues. Per the germline V gene, CDR1 is LGHDT and CDR2 is YNNKEL (reference sequence). V was trimmed by 2 bases and J by 6 bases, leaving 11 bases between them. As DNA, the CDR3 is TGTGCCAGCAGCCAATCAGAGGGAGGCGAGCAGTACGTC. Amino acid sequence: CASSQSEGGEQYV.

V gene TRBV2 combines with J gene TRBJ2-1; TRBD2 matches 7 bases. CDR3 size: 13 residues. J lost 4 bases, V lost 8 bases, and 5 bases had no gene match. The germline V gene has CDR1 SNHLY and CDR2 FYNNEI. The CDR3 nucleotides are TGTGCCAGCGAAAGCGGGAATTACAATGAGCAGTTCTTC. Translation: CASESGNYNEQFF.

The chain couples TRBV7-2 to TRBJ2-3; TRBD2 might be the D (5 bases). V was pared by 7 bases and J by 8 bases, with 10 bases between. Germline CDR1 is SGHTA and CDR2 is FQGNSA. The CDR3 is 11 amino acids. Here the CDR3 DNA reads TGTGCCAGCACCTTTGAGGGTACGCAGTATTTT. Amino acid sequence: CASTFEGTQYF.